The clone carrying this T cell receptor beta chain was seen a few times. While infection was still active, Seattle patients were enrolled and then followed longitudinally. Authors' methods: For nucleated cells, counts were estimated from reference gene primer amplification. The data were produced by immunoSEQ multiplex PCR, yet TCRdb's version contains in-frame clones alone and is incomplete. The V and J calls and the clone size are those of that table, but D and trimming were determined from the DNA. The sample has roughly 120,000 clones; around 83% are singletons. V was trimmed by 3 bases and J by 2 bases, leaving 11 bases between them. Per the germline V gene, CDR1 is MRHNA and CDR2 is SNTAGT. The CDR3 totals 15 residues. The source of the sample is a study of blood T cell repertoires in COVID-19. Study-wide background: Samples came from the United States, Italy and Spain, spanning acute and convalescent COVID-19. Nucleic acid was either cDNA or gDNA, and it came from T cells, B-cell-depleted T cells, or PBMCs.

This chain connects TRBV6-4 to TRBJ1-3; weak D call: TRBD1 (6 bases). The source is a woman in her sixties with COVID-19, enrolled during active disease. The sequencing sample was made of peripheral blood. CDR3 nucleotides: TGTGCCAGCAGTGAATCCGGGGGGCCTGGAAACACCATATATTTT. Translating it yields CASSESGGPGNTIYF.